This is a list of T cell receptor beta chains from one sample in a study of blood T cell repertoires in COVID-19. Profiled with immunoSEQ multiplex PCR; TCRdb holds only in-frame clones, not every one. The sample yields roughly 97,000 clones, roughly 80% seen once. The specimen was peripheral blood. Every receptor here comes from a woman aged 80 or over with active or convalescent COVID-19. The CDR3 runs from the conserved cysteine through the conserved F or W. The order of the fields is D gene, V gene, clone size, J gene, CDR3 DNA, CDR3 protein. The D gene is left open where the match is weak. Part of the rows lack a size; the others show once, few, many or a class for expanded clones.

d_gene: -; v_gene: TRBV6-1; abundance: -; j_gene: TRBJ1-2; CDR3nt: TGTGCCAGCAGTGAACAGGTTGGCTATGGCTACACCTTC; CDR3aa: CASSEQVGYGYTF
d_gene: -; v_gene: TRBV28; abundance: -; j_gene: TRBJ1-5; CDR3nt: TGTGCCAGCAAGACCCAGGGGATGGGCAATCAGCCCCAGCATTTT; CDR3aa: CASKTQGMGNQPQHF
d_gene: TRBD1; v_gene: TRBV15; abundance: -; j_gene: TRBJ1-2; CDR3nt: TGTGCCACCGGGGACAGGGCCTTGTTTAACTATGGCTACACCTTC; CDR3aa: CATGDRALFNYGYTF
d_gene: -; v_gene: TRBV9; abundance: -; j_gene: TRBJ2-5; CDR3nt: TGTGCCAGCAGCGCTGGACTTCTTCCTCCCCAAGAGACCCAGTACTTC; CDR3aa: CASSAGLLPPQETQYF
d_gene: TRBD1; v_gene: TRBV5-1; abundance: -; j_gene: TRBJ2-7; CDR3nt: TGCGCCAGCAGCTCGGGACAGGGCCCCTACGAGCAGTACTTC; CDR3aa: CASSSGQGPYEQYF
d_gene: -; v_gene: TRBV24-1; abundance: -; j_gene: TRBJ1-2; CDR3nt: TGTGCCACCAGTGATCAAGGAGATAACTATGGCTACACCTTC; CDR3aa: CATSDQGDNYGYTF
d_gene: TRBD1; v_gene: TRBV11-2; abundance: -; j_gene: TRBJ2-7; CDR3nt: TGTGCCAGCAGCGATCCGGACAGGATCCGTTCCTACGAGCAGTACTTC; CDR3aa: CASSDPDRIRSYEQYF
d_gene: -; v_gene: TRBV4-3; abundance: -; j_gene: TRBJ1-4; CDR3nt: TGCGCCAGCAGCCGCGGATACACTGCAACTAATGAAAAACTGTTTTTT; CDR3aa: CASSRGYTATNEKLFF
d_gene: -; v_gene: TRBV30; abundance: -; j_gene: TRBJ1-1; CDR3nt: TGTGCCTGGGCTACAGGGATTAACACTGAAGCTTTCTTT; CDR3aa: CAWATGINTEAFF
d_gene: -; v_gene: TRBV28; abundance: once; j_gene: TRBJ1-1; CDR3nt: TGTGCCAGCAGTTTTAAAGTGGGGGGGATGAACACTGAAGCTTTCTTT; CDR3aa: CASSFKVGGMNTEAFF
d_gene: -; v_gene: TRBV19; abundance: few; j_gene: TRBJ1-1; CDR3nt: TGTGCCAGTAGTATTTTGGGCACAGGGCGTGGGACTGAAGCTTTCTTT; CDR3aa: CASSILGTGRGTEAFF
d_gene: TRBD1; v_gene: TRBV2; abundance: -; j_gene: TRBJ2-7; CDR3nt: TGTGCCAGCAAGTTTTCCGGGACAGGCGCCTACGAGCAGTACTTC; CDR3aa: CASKFSGTGAYEQYF
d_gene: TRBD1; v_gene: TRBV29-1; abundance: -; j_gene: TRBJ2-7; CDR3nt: TGCAGCGTAACCGGGACAGGGCCCGTCGAGCAGTACTTC; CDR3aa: CSVTGTGPVEQYF
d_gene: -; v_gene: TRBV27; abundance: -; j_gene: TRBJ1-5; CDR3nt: TGTGCCAGCAGCCTACAGGACAATCAGCCCCAGCATTTT; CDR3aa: CASSLQDNQPQHF
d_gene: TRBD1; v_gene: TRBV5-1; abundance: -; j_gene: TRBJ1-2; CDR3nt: TGCGCCAGCAGCTTCGACAGGGATAATGGCGGCTACACCTTC; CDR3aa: CASSFDRDNGGYTF
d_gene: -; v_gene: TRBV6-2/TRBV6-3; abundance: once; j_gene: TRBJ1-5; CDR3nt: TGTGCCAGCAGTTACTCGACCCCGACAGTGGGATTAATCAGCCCCCAGCATTTT; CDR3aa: CASSYSTPTVGLISPQHF
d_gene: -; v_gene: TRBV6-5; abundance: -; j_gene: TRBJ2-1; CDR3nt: TGTGCCAGCAGGTATATCCAGGGGAAAAACAATGAGCAGTTCTTC; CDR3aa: CASRYIQGKNNEQFF
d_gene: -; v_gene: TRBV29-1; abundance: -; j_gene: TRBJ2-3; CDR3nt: TGCAGCGTTGTGTTTCCGGGCACAGATACGCAGTATTTT; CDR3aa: CSVVFPGTDTQYF
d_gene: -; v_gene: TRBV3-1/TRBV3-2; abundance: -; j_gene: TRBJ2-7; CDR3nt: TGTGCCAGCAGCCAAGGGAGCTCCTACGAGCAGTACTTC; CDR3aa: CASSQGSSYEQYF
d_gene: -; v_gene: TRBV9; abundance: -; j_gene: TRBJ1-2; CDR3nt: TGTGCCAGCAGCCCTGTTATGACAGTAGGCCACGGCTATGGCTACACCTTC; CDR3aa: CASSPVMTVGHGYGYTF
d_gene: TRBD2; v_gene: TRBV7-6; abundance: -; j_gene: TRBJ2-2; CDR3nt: TGTGCCAGCACCCCGGGCGGGAGCATCTACACCGGGGAGCTGTTTTTT; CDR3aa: CASTPGGSIYTGELFF
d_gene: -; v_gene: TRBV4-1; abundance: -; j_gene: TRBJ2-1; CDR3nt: TGCGCCAGCAGCCAACAGGGACTTGTCAATGAGCAGTTCTTC; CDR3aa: CASSQQGLVNEQFF
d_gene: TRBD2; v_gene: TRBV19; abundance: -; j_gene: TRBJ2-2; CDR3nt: TGTGCCAGTAAATCCTCTCACCGGACTAGCGGGAGAAGGGCCGGGGAGCTGTTTTTT; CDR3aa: CASKSSHRTSGRRAGELFF
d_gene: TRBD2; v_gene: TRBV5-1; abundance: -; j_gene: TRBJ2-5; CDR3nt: TGCGCCAGCAGCTCGGGGACTAGCGGGAGGGCCCCGAGAGAGACCCAGTACTTC; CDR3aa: CASSSGTSGRAPRETQYF
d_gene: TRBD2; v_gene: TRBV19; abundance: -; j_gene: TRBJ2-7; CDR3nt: TGTGCCAGTAGTATCCGCCTGCGGCTAGCGGCCTACGAGCAGTACTTC; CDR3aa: CASSIRLRLAAYEQYF
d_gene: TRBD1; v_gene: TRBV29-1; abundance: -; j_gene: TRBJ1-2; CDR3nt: TGCAGCGTTTCCCGGGACAGGGCAGAGTCTAACTATGGCTACACCTTC; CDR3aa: CSVSRDRAESNYGYTF
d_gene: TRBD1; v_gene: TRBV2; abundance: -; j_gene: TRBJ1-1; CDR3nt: TGTGCCAGTGAATCCGACAGGGGGCGAACTGAAGCTTTCTTT; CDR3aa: CASESDRGRTEAFF
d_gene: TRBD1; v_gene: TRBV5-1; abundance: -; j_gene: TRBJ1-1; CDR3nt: TGCGCCAGCAGCCCCCTGACAGGGGGGACAACTGAAGCTTTCTTT; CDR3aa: CASSPLTGGTTEAFF
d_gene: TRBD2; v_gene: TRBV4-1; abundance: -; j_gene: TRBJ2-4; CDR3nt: TGCGCCAGCAGCCAAGAAGGGGCGGGAGCCCCCCTAAACATTCAGTACTTC; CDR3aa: CASSQEGAGAPLNIQYF
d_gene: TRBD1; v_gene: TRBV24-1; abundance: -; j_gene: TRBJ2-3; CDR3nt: TGTGCCACCAGTGATTTAAGTCCAGGGGGAACAGATACGCAGTATTTT; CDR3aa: CATSDLSPGGTDTQYF
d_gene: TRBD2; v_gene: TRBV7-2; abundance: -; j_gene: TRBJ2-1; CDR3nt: TGTGCCAGCAGCTTAGCCGGGCTCCGGGGGGGCAAAATTTCGAATGAGCAGTTCTTC; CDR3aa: CASSLAGLRGGKISNEQFF
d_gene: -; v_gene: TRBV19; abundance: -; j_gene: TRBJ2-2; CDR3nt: TGTGCCAGTAGTATTATTTTGGGGCAGGCGACCGGGGAGCTGTTTTTT; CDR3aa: CASSIILGQATGELFF
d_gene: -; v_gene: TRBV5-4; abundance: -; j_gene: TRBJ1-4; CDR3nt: TGTGCCAGCAGCTTGGGAGGGAGCTCAACTAATGAAAAACTGTTTTTT; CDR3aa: CASSLGGSSTNEKLFF
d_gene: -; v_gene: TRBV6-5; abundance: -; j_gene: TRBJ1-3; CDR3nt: TGTGCCAGCAGCGGCATTAGACAGTTTGGAAACACCATATATTTT; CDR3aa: CASSGIRQFGNTIYF
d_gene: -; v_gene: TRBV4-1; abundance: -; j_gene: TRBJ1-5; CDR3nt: TGCGCCAGCAGCCAAGGGGTTGGGCTGCGCCTCGGTCAGCCCCAGCATTTT; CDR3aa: CASSQGVGLRLGQPQHF
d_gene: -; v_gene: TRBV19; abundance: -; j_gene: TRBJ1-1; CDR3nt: TGTGCCAGTAGTCCGCTCAGGGACACTGAAGCTTTCTTT; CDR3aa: CASSPLRDTEAFF
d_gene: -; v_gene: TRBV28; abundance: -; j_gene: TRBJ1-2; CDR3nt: TGTGCCAGTATCTCCGGGACACCTTATGGCTACACCTTC; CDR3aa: CASISGTPYGYTF
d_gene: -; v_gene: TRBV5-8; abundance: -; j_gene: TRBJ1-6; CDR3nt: TGTGCCAGCAGCTTGGGGCAGGGGAATTCACCCCTCCACTTT; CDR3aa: CASSLGQGNSPLHF
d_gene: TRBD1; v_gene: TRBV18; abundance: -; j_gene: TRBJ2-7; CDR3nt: TGTGCCAGCTCACCACGCAGCGTGGGACAGGGCTACGAGCAGTACTTC; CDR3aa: CASSPRSVGQGYEQYF
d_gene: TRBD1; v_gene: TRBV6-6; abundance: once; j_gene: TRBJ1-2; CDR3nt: TGTGCCAGCAGTTACGGGACAGGGGTCGGCTACACCTTC; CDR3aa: CASSYGTGVGYTF
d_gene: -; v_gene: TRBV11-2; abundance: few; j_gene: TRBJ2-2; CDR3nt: TGTGCCAGCAGACAAAGAACAGGGACCGGGGAGCTGTTTTTT; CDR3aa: CASRQRTGTGELFF
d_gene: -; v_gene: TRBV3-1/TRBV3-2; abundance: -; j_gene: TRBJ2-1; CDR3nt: TGTGCCAGCAGCCCGATCCAGCGGCCCAACAATGAGCAGTTCTTC; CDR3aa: CASSPIQRPNNEQFF
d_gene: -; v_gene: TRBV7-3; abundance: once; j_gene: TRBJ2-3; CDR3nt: TGTGCCAGCAGCTTAATCGGCACTAGCTCTACTAGCACAGATACGCAGTATTTT; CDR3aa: CASSLIGTSSTSTDTQYF
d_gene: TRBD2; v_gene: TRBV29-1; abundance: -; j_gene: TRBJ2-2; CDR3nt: TGCAGCGCTGGGGGGACTAGCGGGACTAACACCGGGGAGCTGTTTTTT; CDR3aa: CSAGGTSGTNTGELFF
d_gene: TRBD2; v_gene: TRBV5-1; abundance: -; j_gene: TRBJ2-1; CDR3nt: TGCGCCAGCAGCGGGACTAGCGGGGACTCCTACAATGAGCAGTTCTTC; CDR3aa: CASSGTSGDSYNEQFF
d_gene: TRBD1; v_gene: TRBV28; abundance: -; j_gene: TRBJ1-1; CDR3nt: TGTGCCAGCAGTTTACAGGGGGCTGGGAACACTGAAGCTTTCTTT; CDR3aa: CASSLQGAGNTEAFF
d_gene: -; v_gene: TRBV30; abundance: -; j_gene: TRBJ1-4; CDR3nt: TGTGCCTGGAGAACTACGGGTAATGAAAAACTGTTTTTT; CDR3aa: CAWRTTGNEKLFF
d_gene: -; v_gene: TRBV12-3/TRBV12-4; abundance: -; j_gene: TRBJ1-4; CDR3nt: TGTGCCAGCAGTTTATCGCGGGGTAAACTGTTTTTT; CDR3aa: CASSLSRGKLFF
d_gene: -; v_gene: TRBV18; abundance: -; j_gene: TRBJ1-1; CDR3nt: TGTGCCAGCTCAGAAACAGTGAACACTGAAGCTTTCTTT; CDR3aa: CASSETVNTEAFF
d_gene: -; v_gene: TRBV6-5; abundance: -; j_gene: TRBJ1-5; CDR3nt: TGTGCCAGCAGCCACGGGGGGGCTGATCAGCCCCAGCATTTT; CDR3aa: CASSHGGADQPQHF
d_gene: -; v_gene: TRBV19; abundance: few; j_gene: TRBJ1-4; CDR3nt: TGTGCCAGTAGTGGACGGGGGGTACGGGAAAAACTGTTTTTT; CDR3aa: CASSGRGVREKLFF
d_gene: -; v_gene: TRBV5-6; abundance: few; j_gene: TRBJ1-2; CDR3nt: TGTGCCAGCAGCTTGGTCTCGACAGGACTCCTCTATGGCTACACCTTC; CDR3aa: CASSLVSTGLLYGYTF
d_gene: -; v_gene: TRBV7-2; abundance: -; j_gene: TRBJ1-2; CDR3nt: TGTGCCAGCAGCCCACAACAGTCTAACTATGGCTACACCTTC; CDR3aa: CASSPQQSNYGYTF
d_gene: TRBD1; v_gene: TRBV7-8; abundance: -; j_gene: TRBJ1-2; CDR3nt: TGTGCCAGCAGCCCTAAAAAGGGGGCTGAGGGCTACACCTTC; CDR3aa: CASSPKKGAEGYTF
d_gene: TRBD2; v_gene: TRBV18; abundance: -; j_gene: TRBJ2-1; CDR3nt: TGTGCCAGCTCACCGCTAGCGGAGGGGGAGCAGTTCTTC; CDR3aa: CASSPLAEGEQFF
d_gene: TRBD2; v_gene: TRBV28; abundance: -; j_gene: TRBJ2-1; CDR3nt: TGTGCCAGCAGTTTATCTATCGGGAGGGCCTCAAGAGAGCAGTTCTTC; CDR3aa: CASSLSIGRASREQFF
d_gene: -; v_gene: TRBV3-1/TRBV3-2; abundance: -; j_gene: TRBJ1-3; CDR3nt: TGTGCCAGCAGCCAAGAGCACAGTCCTGGAAACACCATATATTTT; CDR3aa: CASSQEHSPGNTIYF
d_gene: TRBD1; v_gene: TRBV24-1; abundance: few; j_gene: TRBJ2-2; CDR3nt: TGTGCCACCAGTGACCCGGGACAGGGGAACGGGGAGCTGTTTTTT; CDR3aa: CATSDPGQGNGELFF